The 30 T cell receptor beta chains listed next were all sequenced from one sample in a study of blood T cells in healthy people across ages. A second 7 to 11 cycle PCR used barcoded and J-beta primers. TCRdb re-called the 5' RACE reads with MiXCR, one entry per CDR3 protein. This table holds 1.4 million to 1.5 million distinct CDR3 sequences, about 40% found once. Sequencing was performed on blood. These receptors all stem from a woman under 30 in good health.

The table lists this clonotype with a few counts. This chain uses TRBV2 with TRBJ2-5; D is unclear. The germline V gene has CDR1 SNHLY and CDR2 FYNNEI. CDR3 length: 15 residues. Trimming took off 1 base at V and 7 bases at J, with 16 bases between the two ends. Written as DNA, the CDR3 is TGTGCCAGCAGTGAAGGTCCCCAGGCGGTGGGGACCCAGTACTTC. The encoded protein is CASSEGPQAVGTQYF.

CDR3 region: CASSRSFANTGELFF. In DNA form, the CDR3 reads TGCGCCAGCAGCCGCTCCTTCGCGAACACCGGGGAGCTGTTTTTT. V gene TRBV5-1 combines with J gene TRBJ2-2, with D uncertain. This CDR3 is 15 amino acids long. The V gene lost 4 bases and the J gene lost 0 bases, with 10 bases spanning the gap. Germline V CDR1 and CDR2: SGHRS, YFSETQ.

This rearrangement joins TRBV12-3 or TRBV12-4 to TRBJ1-2; tentatively, D is TRBD1 (5 bases). V was pared by 6 bases and J by 4 bases, with 12 bases between. The CDR3 is 13 residues long. In nucleotides, the CDR3 is TGTGCCAGCAGGCTCGACAGACTCTATGGCTACACCTTC. This encodes CASRLDRLYGYTF.

Worth noting for this clonotype: Compared with germline, one end of the junction differs, possibly owing to a read error. The CDR3 DNA follows: TGCGCCAGCAGCCCCGGGACAGGGAACAATGAGGAGTTCTTC. Translation: CASSPGTGNNEEFF. The chain has TRBV5-1 and TRBJ2-1; 9 bases agree with TRBD1. This CDR3 has 14 residues. Germline V gene data show CDR1 as SGHRS and CDR2 as YFSETQ.

CDR3 DNA: TGTGCCTGGGGTTGGCACGAGCAGTACTTC. Its translation is CAWGWHEQYF. The chain has TRBV30 and TRBJ2-5; D is ambiguous. Matching the DNA end better, TRBJ2-7 makes the J call doubtful. The CDR3 totals 10 residues. Germline V gene sequence: CDR1 GTSNPN, CDR2 SVGIG (reference sequence).

This clonotype was counted only a few times. The CDR3 nucleotides read TGTGCCAGCAGCCAAGAAGCACTAGCGGGGGTTTTCGAGCAGTACTTC. Translated, it gives CASSQEALAGVFEQYF. The V call is TRBV4-2, the J call TRBJ2-7; 11 nucleotides align to TRBD2. The CDR3 covers 16 residues. Germline V gene sequence: CDR1 LGHNA, CDR2 YNFKEQ. The junction had 7 bases not matched to a gene; V was cut back by 0 bases and J by 6 bases.

This chain uses TRBV16 with TRBJ2-1; D perhaps matches TRBD1 (6 bases). V was shortened by 1 base and J by 8 bases, with 9 bases between the two germline ends. Germline V lookup: CDR1 KGHSY, CDR2 FQNENV. This CDR3 has 13 residues. The CDR3 region is CASSQWGLYEQFF. CDR3 nucleotides: TGTGCCAGCAGCCAATGGGGGCTATATGAGCAGTTCTTC.

This clonotype was seen a few times. The chain recombines TRBV29-1 with TRBJ1-1; D possibly corresponds to TRBD1 (6 bases). Per the germline V gene, CDR1 is SQVTM and CDR2 is ANQGSEA. This CDR3 region has 14 residues. The V end lost 1 base, the J end lost 1 base, and 10 bases lay between the germline ends. This CDR3 reads CSVEVPGANTEAFF. For the CDR3, the DNA is TGCAGCGTTGAAGTACCGGGGGCGAACACTGAAGCTTTCTTT.

The rearrangement joins TRBV7-9 to TRBJ1-6; weak D call: TRBD1 (5 bases). Germline V CDR1 and CDR2: SEHNR, FQNEAQ (reference sequence). V lost 4 bases to trimming and J lost 13 bases, with 20 bases between them. The CDR3 has 15 amino acids. CDR3 nucleotide sequence: TGTGCCAGCAGCTCCCGCGGGGGTGTGATTTCGCCCCTCCACTTT. Translation: CASSSRGGVISPLHF.

The count of this clonotype is one. A junction end diverges from the germline sequence, so it may reflect a read error. The chain carries TRBV13 and TRBJ1-6, with TRBD1 matching 9 bases. Germline CDR1 is PRHDT and CDR2 is FYEKMQ (reference sequence). The length of the CDR3 is 18 residues. In nucleotides, the CDR3 is TGTGCCGGCAGCTTAGGGGCCTCGGGACAGGGAATAGGTTCACCCCTCCACTTT. Encoded protein: CAGSLGASGQGIGSPLHF.

The chain couples TRBV6-2 or TRBV6-3 to TRBJ2-3; D remains unclear. CDR3 length equals 13 residues. V dropped 8 bases and J dropped 5 bases, with 14 bases sitting between them. Germline lookup yields CDR1 MNHEY and CDR2 SVGEGT. The CDR3 loop is CASHVQYGDTQYF. CDR3 bases: TGTGCCAGCCACGTGCAATATGGAGATACGCAGTATTTT.

This clonotype was detected only a few times. V is TRBV7-8 and J is TRBJ2-2; D may be TRBD2 (6 bases). V was shortened by 0 bases and J by 5 bases, with 16 bases between the two germline ends. This CDR3 is built from 17 residues. Germline loops: CDR1 SGHVS, CDR2 FQNEAQ. CDR3 sequence: CASSLARPGVGTGELFF. CDR3 nucleotides: TGTGCCAGCAGCTTAGCTCGGCCGGGAGTGGGAACCGGGGAGCTGTTTTTT.

Details on this clonotype: The junction and the germline gene differ at one end; a read error may be behind it. This rearrangement joins TRBV7-2 to TRBJ2-1; the D gene could be TRBD1 or TRBD2 (5 bases each). CDR1 and CDR2 from the germline V gene are SGHTA and FQGNSA. This CDR3 is 16 amino acids long. CDR3 sequence reads: CASSSPPGQRNNGQFF. As DNA, the CDR3 is TGTGCCAGCAGCTCACCTCCGGGGCAACGAAACAATGGGCAGTTCTTC. Full variable domain (missing parts from reference TRBV7-2 and TRBJ2-1): GAGVSQSPSNKVTEKGKDVELRCDPISGHTALYWYRQSLGQGLEFLIYFQGNSAPDKSGLPSDRFSAERTGGSVSTLTIQRTQQEDSAVYLCASSSPPGQRNNGQFFGPGTRLTVL.

V usage is TRBV20-1 and J usage is TRBJ2-7, with 9 bases identical to TRBD2. CDR1 is DFQATT, CDR2 SNEGSKA, per germline (reference sequence). V trimming: 7 bases; J trimming: 1 base; junction bases outside the gene matches: 14. The length of the CDR3 is 16 residues. CDR3 nucleotides: TGCAGTGTCTTCGAATCCACTAGCGGGCAATCCTACGAGCAGTACTTC. The encoded protein is CSVFESTSGQSYEQYF.

The chain joins TRBV20-1 to TRBJ1-1, with D hard to call. The CDR3 covers 12 residues. Trimming stripped 3 bases from V and 7 bases from J, with 12 bases between. Per the germline V gene, CDR1 is DFQATT and CDR2 is SNEGSKA (reference sequence). CDR3 loop: CSASRGQGEAFF. The CDR3 DNA is TGCAGTGCTAGTAGAGGGCAAGGTGAAGCTTTCTTT.

The V gene is TRBV5-1, the J gene TRBJ2-1; 9 bases align to TRBD1. CDR3 size: 16 residues. The germline CDR1 and CDR2 sequences are SGHRS and YFSETQ. The V segment lost 1 base and the J segment 4 bases; nucleotides outside the gene matches: 6. The CDR3 DNA follows: TGCGCCAGCAGCTTGTATGGGACAGGGCCATACAATGAGCAGTTCTTC. Translated, it gives CASSLYGTGPYNEQFF.

The chain links TRBV6-1 to TRBJ2-7; 13 bases are shared with TRBD2. Germline CDR1 MNHNS, CDR2 SASEGT. There are 21 residues in the CDR3. Trimming cost V 6 bases and J 0 bases; bases outside gene matches: 20. In DNA form, the CDR3 reads TGTGCCAGCAGGCTAACTAGCGGGAGGGGTGGGAGGTCTTCAAGCTCCTACGAGCAGTACTTC. It is translated as CASRLTSGRGGRSSSSYEQYF.

The chain uses TRBV20-1 and TRBJ2-5; D is possibly TRBD1 or TRBD2 (5 bases each). CDR1 is DFQATT, CDR2 SNEGSKA, per germline (reference sequence). The length of the CDR3 is 14 residues. The V and J ends lost 1 base and 5 bases respectively, with 14 bases between them. CDR3 nucleotides: TGCAGTGCTAGAGGGGACGTCAGTCGCGAGACCCAGTACTTC. This sequence encodes CSARGDVSRETQYF.

J is TRBJ2-5 and V is TRBV6-4; tentatively, D is TRBD2 (5 bases). The V end was cut by 2 bases, the J end by 5 bases, with 9 bases between. The CDR3 totals 13 residues. Germline CDR1 reads MRHNA; CDR2 reads SNTAGT. The CDR3 coding sequence is TGTGCCAGCAGTGACGGGCCGGGGGAGACCCAGTACTTC. Encoded protein: CASSDGPGETQYF.

This clonotype turned up a few times. The chain has TRBV5-1 and TRBJ1-5, with a weak D call TRBD1 (6 bases). Germline lookup yields CDR1 SGHRS and CDR2 YFSETQ. CDR3 size: 15 residues. The ends were cut back, 1 base at V and 0 bases at J, with 8 bases in the middle. CDR3 protein: CASSLTGSSNQPQHF. CDR3 nucleotides: TGCGCCAGCAGCTTGACAGGGTCTAGCAATCAGCCCCAGCATTTT.

V gene TRBV6-1 combines with J gene TRBJ2-7; 10 bases align to TRBD2. Germline CDR1 is MNHNS and CDR2 is SASEGT. The J segment lost 6 bases and the V segment lost 4 bases, leaving 3 bases of the junction unmatched. This CDR3 is 13 amino acids long. The DNA for the CDR3 is TGTGCCAGCAGTGTTAGCGGGAGGTCCGAGCAGTACTTC. Its protein is CASSVSGRSEQYF.

The V call is TRBV10-3, the J call TRBJ1-5, with a tentative D call TRBD1 (5 bases). Germline V CDR1 and CDR2: ENHRY, SYGVKD. The CDR3 contains 12 residues. Trimming cost V 10 bases and J 3 bases, with 10 bases left between them. CDR3 amino acids: CATRGTNQPQHF. For the CDR3, the DNA is TGTGCCACCCGGGGGACCAATCAGCCCCAGCATTTT.

The V call is TRBV15, the J call TRBJ2-7, with 14 bases identical to TRBD2. The CDR3 contains 14 residues. After removal of 5 bases from V and 6 bases from J, the junction contained 3 bases not matched to a gene. CDR1 and CDR2 from the germline V gene are LNHNV and YYDKDF (reference sequence). The CDR3: CATSPGLAGGEQYF. The CDR3 DNA sequence: TGTGCCACCAGCCCCGGACTAGCGGGAGGCGAGCAGTACTTC.

The chain carries TRBV7-9 and TRBJ1-1, with a weak D call TRBD1 (5 bases). CDR1 and CDR2 from the germline V gene are SEHNR and FQNEAQ (reference sequence). Trimming stripped 3 bases from V and 7 bases from J, with 12 bases between. CDR3 length equals 13 residues. CDR3 bases: TGTGCCAGCAGCTTTGGGGACTTACGTGAAGCTTTCTTT. Its translation is CASSFGDLREAFF.

The V call is TRBV4-1, the J call TRBJ2-7; TRBD1 agrees at 7 bases. V trimming: 6 bases; J trimming: 4 bases; junction bases outside the gene matches: 9. Looked up from germline, CDR1 is MGHRA and CDR2 is YSYEKL. This CDR3 contains 14 residues. CDR3 sequence reads: CASRVVGGGYEQYF. The DNA of the CDR3 is TGCGCCAGCAGGGTCGTAGGGGGCGGGTACGAGCAGTACTTC.

This clonotype was detected only once. The V and J genes are TRBV12-3 or TRBV12-4 and TRBJ2-1; no firm D call. Trimming removed 2 bases from V and 0 bases from J, with 11 bases in between. The CDR3 spans 16 residues. The CDR3 loop reads CASSLRTKSSYNEQFF. The CDR3, as DNA: TGTGCCAGCAGTTTAAGGACCAAGAGCTCCTACAATGAGCAGTTCTTC.

V and J are TRBV7-3 and TRBJ2-1; 8 nucleotides agree with TRBD1. Looked up from germline, CDR1 is SGHTA and CDR2 is FQGTGA. V shed 5 bases and J 3 bases; nucleotides not matched to a gene: 9. This CDR3 is built from 16 residues. CDR3 region: CASSRFGQGNYNEQFF. In DNA, the CDR3 is TGTGCCAGCAGCCGCTTCGGACAGGGAAACTACAATGAGCAGTTCTTC.

The genes are TRBV14 and TRBJ2-5; possibly TRBD1 or TRBD2 for D (5 bases each). The ends were cut back, 5 bases at V and 4 bases at J, with 23 bases in the middle. This CDR3 has 17 amino acids. Germline V gene data show CDR1 as SGHDN and CDR2 as FVKESK. The CDR3, as DNA: TGTGCCAGCAGCAGATGGGGGTACGGTGCCAGTCCAGAGACCCAGTACTTC. Translated, it gives CASSRWGYGASPETQYF.

This clonotype appeared a few times. The gene calls are TRBV29-1 and TRBJ2-7, with 7 bases matching TRBD1. Per germline, CDR1 SQVTM and CDR2 ANQGSEA. V trimming: 2 bases; J trimming: 2 bases; junction bases outside the gene matches: 3. CDR3 length: 13 amino acids. The CDR3 reads CSVELQGTYEQYF. CDR3 nucleotides: TGCAGCGTTGAATTACAGGGGACCTACGAGCAGTACTTC.

There are a few counts of this clonotype. The chain is built from TRBV7-2 and TRBJ2-7, with D possibly TRBD2 on 6 matching bases. V lost 1 base, J lost 2 bases, and 9 bases lay in between. Germline V CDR1 and CDR2: SGHTA, FQGNSA. The CDR3 has 14 amino acids. CDR3 nucleotides: TGTGCCAGCAGCTTAGGCTGGGGGGCCTACGAGCAGTACTTC. It translates to CASSLGWGAYEQYF.